The rows below give T cell receptor beta chains drawn from one sample of a study of blood T cell repertoires in COVID-19. Assay used: immunoSEQ multiplex PCR; TCRdb lists only in-frame clones, some missing. Among about 270,000 clones, 70% to 90% were seen once, and the ten largest hold approximately 12%. What was sequenced was peripheral blood. Source of these receptors: a woman in her 30s with COVID-19, enrolled during active disease. The conserved cysteine and the conserved F or W are not part of the CDR3 here. A D gene is named only where the DNA matches it firmly. Clone size, where shown, is once, few, many, or a class for clones that have expanded.

v_call: TRBV5-1; d_call: TRBD1; clone_size: once; j_call: TRBJ2-3; cdr3_aa: ASWYRGRADTQY
v_call: TRBV5-4; d_call: TRBD2; clone_size: NA; j_call: TRBJ2-7; cdr3_aa: ASSPGRGAGVYEQY
v_call: TRBV5-1; d_call: TRBD2; clone_size: NA; j_call: TRBJ2-7; cdr3_aa: ASSLEGGGPVNEQY
v_call: TRBV7-9; d_call: NA; clone_size: NA; j_call: TRBJ2-3; cdr3_aa: ASSLWQGRRGTDTQY
v_call: TRBV24-1; d_call: TRBD1; clone_size: few; j_call: TRBJ1-5; cdr3_aa: ATSERQGGSNQPQH
v_call: TRBV7-9; d_call: NA; clone_size: hyperexpanded; j_call: TRBJ2-7; cdr3_aa: ASSPPSGSYEQY
v_call: TRBV30; d_call: NA; clone_size: NA; j_call: TRBJ2-7; cdr3_aa: AWSVPTGSIIIYEQY
v_call: TRBV5-5; d_call: TRBD1; clone_size: NA; j_call: TRBJ2-2; cdr3_aa: ASSFLPTGQGGTGELF
v_call: TRBV9; d_call: NA; clone_size: NA; j_call: TRBJ2-2; cdr3_aa: ASSAPLDPGELF
v_call: TRBV19; d_call: NA; clone_size: NA; j_call: TRBJ2-1; cdr3_aa: ASSSSSNNEQF
v_call: TRBV6-5; d_call: TRBD1; clone_size: NA; j_call: TRBJ1-5; cdr3_aa: ASSYRTGGTNQPQH
v_call: TRBV27; d_call: TRBD1; clone_size: NA; j_call: TRBJ2-3; cdr3_aa: ASASGGIWTDTQY
v_call: TRBV5-6; d_call: TRBD1; clone_size: NA; j_call: TRBJ2-1; cdr3_aa: ASTKRDSGSYNEQF
v_call: TRBV6-5; d_call: TRBD1; clone_size: NA; j_call: TRBJ1-3; cdr3_aa: ASTGGRGPGNTIY
v_call: TRBV9; d_call: TRBD1; clone_size: NA; j_call: TRBJ2-5; cdr3_aa: ASSADPRGSQETQY
v_call: TRBV18; d_call: TRBD1; clone_size: NA; j_call: TRBJ1-2; cdr3_aa: ASSPLRDSTNYGYT
v_call: TRBV15; d_call: TRBD1; clone_size: NA; j_call: TRBJ1-5; cdr3_aa: ATSPGTGSIGNQPQH
v_call: TRBV3-1/TRBV3-2; d_call: NA; clone_size: NA; j_call: TRBJ2-3; cdr3_aa: ASSQGRLVDTQY
v_call: TRBV7-2; d_call: NA; clone_size: NA; j_call: TRBJ2-7; cdr3_aa: ASSHPGLRREQY
v_call: TRBV2; d_call: NA; clone_size: NA; j_call: TRBJ1-2; cdr3_aa: ASKVTSLGYT
v_call: TRBV20-1; d_call: NA; clone_size: NA; j_call: TRBJ2-7; cdr3_aa: SASTTGEQY
v_call: TRBV6-5; d_call: NA; clone_size: NA; j_call: TRBJ1-3; cdr3_aa: ASSYSTGSGNTIY
v_call: TRBV27; d_call: NA; clone_size: few; j_call: TRBJ1-1; cdr3_aa: ASSFLERGANTEAF
v_call: TRBV14; d_call: NA; clone_size: NA; j_call: TRBJ2-2; cdr3_aa: ASSQRQPSANTGELF
v_call: TRBV19; d_call: TRBD1; clone_size: NA; j_call: TRBJ1-1; cdr3_aa: ASSFRDSEAF